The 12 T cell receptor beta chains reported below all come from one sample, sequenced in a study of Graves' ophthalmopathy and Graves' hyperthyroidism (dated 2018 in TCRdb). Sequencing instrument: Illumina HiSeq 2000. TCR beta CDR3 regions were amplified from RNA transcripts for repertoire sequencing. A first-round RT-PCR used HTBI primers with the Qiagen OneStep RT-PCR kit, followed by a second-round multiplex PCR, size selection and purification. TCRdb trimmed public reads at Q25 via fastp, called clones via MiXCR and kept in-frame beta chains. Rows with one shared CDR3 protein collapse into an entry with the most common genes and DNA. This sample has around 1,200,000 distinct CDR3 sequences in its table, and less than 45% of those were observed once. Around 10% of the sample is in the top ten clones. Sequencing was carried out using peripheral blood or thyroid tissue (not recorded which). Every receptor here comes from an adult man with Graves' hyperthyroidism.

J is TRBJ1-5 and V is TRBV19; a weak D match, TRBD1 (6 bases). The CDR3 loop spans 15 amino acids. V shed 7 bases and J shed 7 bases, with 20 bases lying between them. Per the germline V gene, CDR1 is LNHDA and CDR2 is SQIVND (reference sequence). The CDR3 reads CASIDTLGGAQPQHF. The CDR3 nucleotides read TGTGCCAGTATTGATACCCTTGGGGGGGCACAGCCCCAGCATTTT. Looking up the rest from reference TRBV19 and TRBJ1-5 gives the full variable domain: DGGITQSPKYLFRKEGQNVTLSCEQNLNHDAMYWYRQDPGQGLRLIYYSQIVNDFQKGDIAEGYSVSREKKESFPLTVTSAQKNPTAFYLCASIDTLGGAQPQHFGDGTRLSIL.

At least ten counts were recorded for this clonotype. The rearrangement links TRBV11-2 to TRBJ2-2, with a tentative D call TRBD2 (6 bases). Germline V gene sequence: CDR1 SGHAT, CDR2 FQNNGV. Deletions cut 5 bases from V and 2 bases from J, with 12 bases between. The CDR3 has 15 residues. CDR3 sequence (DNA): TGTGCCAGCAGCGAGCGGGCCCCCAACACCGGGGAGCTGTTTTTT. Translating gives CASSERAPNTGELFF. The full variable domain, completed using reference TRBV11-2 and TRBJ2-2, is EAGVAQSPRYKIIEKRQSVAFWCNPISGHATLYWYQQILGQGPKLLIQFQNNGVVDDSQLPKDRFSAERLKGVDSTLKIQPAKLEDSAVYLCASSERAPNTGELFFGEGSRLTVL.

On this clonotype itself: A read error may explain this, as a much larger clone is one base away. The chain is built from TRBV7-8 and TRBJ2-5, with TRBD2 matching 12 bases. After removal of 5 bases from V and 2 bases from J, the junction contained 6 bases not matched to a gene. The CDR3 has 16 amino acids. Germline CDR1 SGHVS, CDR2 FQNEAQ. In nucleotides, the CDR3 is TGTGCCAGCAGCACGACTAGCGGGGGAATGCAAGAGACCCAGTACTTC. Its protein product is CASSTTSGGMQETQYF.

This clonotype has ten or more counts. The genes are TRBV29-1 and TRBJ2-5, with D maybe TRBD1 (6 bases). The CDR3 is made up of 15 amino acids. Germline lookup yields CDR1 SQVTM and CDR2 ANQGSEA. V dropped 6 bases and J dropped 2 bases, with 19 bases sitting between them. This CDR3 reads CSVSLGTGRQETQYF. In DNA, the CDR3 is TGCAGCGTGTCCCTGGGTACAGGGCGTCAAGAGACCCAGTACTTC.

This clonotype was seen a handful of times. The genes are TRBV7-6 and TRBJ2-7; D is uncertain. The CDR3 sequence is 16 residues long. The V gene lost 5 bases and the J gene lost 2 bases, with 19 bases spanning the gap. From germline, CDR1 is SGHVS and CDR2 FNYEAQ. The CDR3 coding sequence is TGTGCCAGCAGCGTTGAATTCAACGGGTCCCCCTACGAGCAGTACTTC. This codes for CASSVEFNGSPYEQYF.

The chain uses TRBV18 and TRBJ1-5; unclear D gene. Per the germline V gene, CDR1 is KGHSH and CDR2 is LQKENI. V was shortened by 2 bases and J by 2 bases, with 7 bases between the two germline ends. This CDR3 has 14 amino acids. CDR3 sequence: CASSPTSGNQPQHF. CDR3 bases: TGTGCCAGCTCACCAACGTCAGGCAATCAGCCCCAGCATTTT.

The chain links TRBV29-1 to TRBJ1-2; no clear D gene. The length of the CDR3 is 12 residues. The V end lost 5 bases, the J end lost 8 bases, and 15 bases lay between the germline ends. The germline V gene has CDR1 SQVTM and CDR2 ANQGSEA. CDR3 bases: TGCAGCGTTTGGTGGGCGCAAGGCGGCTACACCTTC. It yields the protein CSVWWAQGGYTF.

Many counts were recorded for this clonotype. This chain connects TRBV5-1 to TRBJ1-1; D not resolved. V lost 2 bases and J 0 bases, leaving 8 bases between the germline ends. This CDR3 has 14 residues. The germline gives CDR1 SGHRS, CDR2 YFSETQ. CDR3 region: CASSFGRLNTEAFF. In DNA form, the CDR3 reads TGCGCCAGCAGCTTTGGACGGCTGAACACTGAAGCTTTCTTT.

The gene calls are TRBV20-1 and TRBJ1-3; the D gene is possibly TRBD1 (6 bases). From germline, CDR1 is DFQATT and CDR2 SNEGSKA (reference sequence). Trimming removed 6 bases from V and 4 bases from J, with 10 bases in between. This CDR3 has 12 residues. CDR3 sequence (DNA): TGCAGTGCGAAAGGACAGGGAAACACCATATATTTT. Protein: CSAKGQGNTIYF.

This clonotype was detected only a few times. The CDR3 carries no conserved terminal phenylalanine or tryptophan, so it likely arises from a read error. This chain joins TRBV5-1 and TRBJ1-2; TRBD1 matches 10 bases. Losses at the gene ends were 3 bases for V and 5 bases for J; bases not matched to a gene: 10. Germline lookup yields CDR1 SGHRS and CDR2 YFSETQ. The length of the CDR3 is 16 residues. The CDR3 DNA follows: TGCGCCAGCAGCTGGAACCGGGACAGGGGTGGATATGGCTACACCCTC. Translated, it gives CASSWNRDRGGYGYTL.

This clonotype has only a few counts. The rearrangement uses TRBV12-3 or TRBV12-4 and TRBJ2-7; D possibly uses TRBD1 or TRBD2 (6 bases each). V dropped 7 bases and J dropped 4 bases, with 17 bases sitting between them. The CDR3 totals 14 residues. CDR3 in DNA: TGTGCCAGCAACCGATTGGGGGGCAAGTACGAGCAGTACTTC. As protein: CASNRLGGKYEQYF.

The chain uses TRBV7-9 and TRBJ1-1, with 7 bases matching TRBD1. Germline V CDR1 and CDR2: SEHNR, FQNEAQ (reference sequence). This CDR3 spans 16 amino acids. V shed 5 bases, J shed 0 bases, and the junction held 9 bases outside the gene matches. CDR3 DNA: TGTGCCAGCAGCCCCGTGACCGGGACAGTGAACACTGAAGCTTTCTTT. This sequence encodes CASSPVTGTVNTEAFF.